Listed below are T cell receptor beta chains from one sample, sequenced in a study of glioma-infiltrating T cells. TCRdb fed the multiplex PCR reads into MiXCR, producing one record per CDR3 protein. The table lists more than 85,000 distinct CDR3 sequences, around 25% of them singletons. The source material was glioma tissue, nonneoplastic brain tissue, or PBMCs (not recorded which). These receptors originate from a human donor with low-grade glioma or glioblastoma, undergoing nonglioma brain surgery, or in good health (not recorded which). Both conserved end residues are part of each CDR3. The D gene is left open where the match is weak. Expanded clones get a size class; other rows say once, few or many, or leave the size out.

j_call,cdr3_length,clone_size,d_call,v_call,cdr3_nt,cdr3_aa
TRBJ1-1,14,many,TRBD1,TRBV28,TGTGCCAGCACCCTGGGACAGATGGAGACTGAAGCTTTCTTT,CASTLGQMETEAFF
TRBJ2-5,16,many,TRBD1,TRBV3-1,TGTGCCAGCAGCCTCCAGACAGGGGGCGAAGGAGAGACCCAGTACTTC,CASSLQTGGEGETQYF
TRBJ2-7,15,.,.,TRBV19,TGTGCCAGTAGTATTGCTAGCAGAAGAACATACGAGCAGTACTTC,CASSIASRRTYEQYF
TRBJ1-2,15,.,.,TRBV27,TGTGCCAGCAGTCTATCGGGCAGGATGAACTATGGCTACACCTTC,CASSLSGRMNYGYTF
TRBJ1-1,17,many,.,TRBV9,TGTGCCAGCAGCACGGGACGGCGGGGGGCCATGAACACTGAAGCTTTCTTT,CASSTGRRGAMNTEAFF
TRBJ1-2,14,many,TRBD1,TRBV6-1,TGTGCCAGCAGTCCCCCCCGACAGGGTAGTGGCTACACCTTC,CASSPPRQGSGYTF
TRBJ2-7,14,many,.,TRBV7-2,TGTGCCAGCAGCTTAGCAGGGGCTCTCTACGAGCAGTACTTC,CASSLAGALYEQYF
TRBJ2-1,16,many,TRBD2,TRBV24-1,TGTGCCACCAGTGATCCCAGCGGGAGGGCGGACAATGAGCAGTTCTTC,CATSDPSGRADNEQFF
TRBJ2-5,12,.,.,TRBV7-2,TGTGCCAGCAGCACGGGATCAGAGACTCAGTACTTC,CASSTGSETQYF
TRBJ1-2,13,many,.,TRBV6-1,TGTGCCAACTCCGGGACAATTAACTATGGCTACACCTTC,CANSGTINYGYTF
TRBJ2-5,15,many,TRBD1,TRBV7-9,TGTGCCAGCAGCTTTTCGACAGACAGGGGAGAGACCCAGTACTTC,CASSFSTDRGETQYF
TRBJ1-1,15,many,.,TRBV18,TGTGCCAGCTCACCTTTACAGGGACGGGGGACTGAAGCTTTCTTT,CASSPLQGRGTEAFF
TRBJ1-3,16,many,.,TRBV7-2,TGTGCCAGCAGCTTGGGGGGGACCAGCTCTGGAAACACCATATATTTT,CASSLGGTSSGNTIYF
TRBJ1-3,14,many,.,TRBV20-1,TGCAGTGCTAGGGGCAGGTCCTCTGGAAACACCATATATTTT,CSARGRSSGNTIYF
TRBJ2-1,16,.,TRBD1,TRBV7-6,TGTGCCAGCAGTTCGACCTACACAATCCCCGGGACAGATCATTTCTTC,CASSSTYTIPGTDHFF
TRBJ1-5,16,.,.,TRBV6-1,TGTGCCAGCAGGGCCTCGGGGGCAATTAGCAATCAGCCCCAGCATTTT,CASRASGAISNQPQHF
TRBJ2-7,17,many,.,TRBV4-3,TGCGCCAGCAGCCAAGATCCCACCCCCAGGAAAACCTACGAGCAGTACTTC,CASSQDPTPRKTYEQYF
TRBJ1-1,15,many,.,TRBV6-2/TRBV6-3,TGTGCCAGCAAAGTAAACAGGGTAGGCGCCACTGAAGCTTTCTTT,CASKVNRVGATEAFF
TRBJ2-3,14,many,.,TRBV7-2,TGTGCCAGCATCCTGGGAGGAAGCACAGATACGCAGTATTTT,CASILGGSTDTQYF
TRBJ1-1,12,many,.,TRBV7-9,TGTGCCAGCAGCTTAATCGGCACTGAAGCTTTCTTT,CASSLIGTEAFF
TRBJ1-2,12,many,.,TRBV29-1,TGCAGCGTTTGGGCTCAAGGAGATGGCTACACCTTC,CSVWAQGDGYTF
TRBJ2-1,16,many,TRBD2,TRBV6-2/TRBV6-3,TGTGCCAGCAGTTACCCGAGACTAGCGGAGGGCAATGAGCAGTTCTTC,CASSYPRLAEGNEQFF
TRBJ2-2,13,.,.,TRBV27,TGTTCCAGCAGTTTATTTCGGTACGTTGAGCTGTTTTTT,CSSSLFRYVELFF
TRBJ1-3,14,.,.,TRBV29-1,TGCAGCGTTGCTTGGACGGTACCGCTTGACACCATATATTTT,CSVAWTVPLDTIYF
TRBJ2-3,14,many,.,TRBV7-2,TGTGCCAGCAGCCCGCGGGGCACGGCGGATACGCAGTATTTT,CASSPRGTADTQYF
TRBJ2-1,14,many,TRBD2,TRBV7-9,TGTGCCAGCAGCCGGACTAGCGGGAATAATGAGCAGTTCTTC,CASSRTSGNNEQFF
TRBJ2-7,14,once,.,TRBV5-1,TGCGCCAGCAGCTTGACCCAGGTTTCCTACGAGCAGTACTTC,CASSLTQVSYEQYF
TRBJ2-7,14,.,TRBD2,TRBV4-1,TGCGCCAGCAGCTGGGGGGGAAGCTCCTACGAGCAGTACTTC,CASSWGGSSYEQYF
TRBJ1-5,14,many,.,TRBV10-3,TGTGCCATCAGTTTCGAGGAAAACAATCAGCCCCAGCATTTT,CAISFEENNQPQHF